These 27 T cell receptor beta chains share one sample of origin, sequenced in a study of blood T cell repertoires in COVID-19. Here immunoSEQ multiplex PCR was the method, and the copy in TCRdb shows in-frame clones only, minus some. The profile shows more than 45,000 clones, about 86% of them singletons. The specimen sequenced was peripheral blood. Source of these receptors: an elderly man with COVID-19, enrolled during active disease.

The chain combines TRBV9 with TRBJ1-4; D remains unclear. CDR1 and CDR2 (germline): SGDLS, YYNGEE. Trimming took 0 bases from V and 8 from J, leaving 23 bases between them. The CDR3 runs to 18 residues. As DNA, the CDR3 is TGTGCCAGCAGCGTAGGGGCGGGTTCTGGAGATTTCGAGGAAAAACTGTTTTTT. Translating gives CASSVGAGSGDFEEKLFF.

The V call is TRBV19, the J call TRBJ2-4, with D possibly TRBD2 on 6 matching bases. V gave up 10 bases and J gave up 3 bases, with 19 bases separating them. The CDR3 contains 15 residues. In germline, CDR1 is LNHDA, CDR2 SQIVND (reference sequence). The CDR3 spells CATSSGRGGKNIQYF. In nucleotides, the CDR3 is TGTGCCACCTCCTCGGGAAGGGGAGGCAAAAACATTCAGTACTTC.

This clone has only one observation. The CDR3 DNA reads as TGTGCCAGCAGCCCGACAGGGGGCGCAGACGGGGAGCTGTTTTTT. Its protein product is CASSPTGGADGELFF. The J gene is TRBJ2-2, the V gene TRBV7-7; 10 positions agree with TRBD1. The CDR3 runs 15 residues. V lost 5 bases and J lost 7; bases outside the gene matches: 7. Germline assignment: CDR1 SSHAT and CDR2 FNYEAQ (reference sequence).

The gene calls are TRBV3-1 (or the pseudogene TRBV3-2) and TRBJ2-5; 7 bases match TRBD2. V shed 4 bases, J shed 5 bases, and the junction held 4 bases outside the gene matches. Germline V CDR1 and CDR2: LGHDT, YNNKEL (reference sequence). This CDR3 region has 13 residues. This CDR3 is CASSLGEGETQYF. The CDR3 DNA reads as TGTGCCAGCAGCCTGGGGGAGGGGGAGACCCAGTACTTC.

This clone appeared once. CDR3 sequence reads: CASSFAQGGEQFF. The CDR3 bases are TGTGCCAGCAGTTTTGCCCAGGGGGGTGAGCAGTTCTTC. The chain carries TRBV28 and TRBJ2-1, with D perhaps TRBD1 (7 bases). The CDR3 is 13 amino acids. Trimming cost V 3 bases and J 9 bases, with 12 bases left between them. Germline CDR1 MDHEN, CDR2 SYDVKM.

This chain links TRBV19 with TRBJ1-2, with D unresolved. Germline V CDR1 and CDR2: LNHDA, SQIVND (reference sequence). The CDR3 spans 14 residues. Trimming took off 6 bases at V and 0 bases at J, with 11 bases between the two ends. The CDR3 loop reads CASSGGGTNYGYTF. Written as DNA, the CDR3 is TGTGCCAGTAGCGGCGGAGGTACTAACTATGGCTACACCTTC.

This clone was counted many times. V and J are TRBV29-1 and TRBJ1-5, with a possible D match to TRBD1 (6 bases). Trimming left V 6 bases short and J 2 bases short, with 17 bases between. The CDR3 length is 15 residues. Germline V lookup: CDR1 SQVTM, CDR2 ANQGSEA. CDR3 loop: CSVMTGSGGNQPQHF. The DNA of the CDR3 is TGCAGCGTGATGACAGGCTCCGGAGGCAATCAGCCCCAGCATTTT.

The chain joins TRBV19 to TRBJ2-7; the D is unclear. Germline lookup yields CDR1 LNHDA and CDR2 SQIVND (reference sequence). This CDR3 has 15 residues. The germline V and J ends were trimmed by 6 bases and 0 bases, with 15 bases remaining between them. Written as DNA, the CDR3 is TGTGCCAGTAGCTCGAGTGGAGCCGGCTCCTACGAGCAGTACTTC. Its translation is CASSSSGAGSYEQYF.

The chain uses TRBV6-5 and TRBJ1-2; D gene ambiguous. The length of the CDR3 is 14 residues. Trimming took 2 bases from V and 3 from J, leaving 10 bases between them. Germline CDR1 is MNHEY and CDR2 is SVGAGI. CDR3 amino acids: CASSYLRGDYGYTF. CDR3 nucleotide sequence: TGTGCCAGCAGTTACCTCCGAGGTGACTATGGCTACACCTTC.

Only one count was recorded for this clone. V is TRBV11-3 and J is TRBJ2-3; D gene ambiguous. The ends were cut back, 1 base at V and 3 bases at J, with 11 bases in the middle. There are 15 residues in the CDR3. Germline CDR1 reads SGHNT; CDR2 reads YENEEA. The CDR3 DNA reads as TGTGCCAGCAGCTTAGTATTTGGCAAAACAGATACGCAGTATTTT. This codes for CASSLVFGKTDTQYF.

The rearrangement uses TRBV5-1 and TRBJ1-2, with D hard to call. V lost 0 bases and J lost 4, with 10 bases in between. Germline assignment: CDR1 SGHRS and CDR2 YFSETQ. This CDR3 is 14 amino acids long. CDR3 protein: CASSLEGRSYGYTF. The CDR3 nucleotides are TGCGCCAGCAGCTTGGAAGGAAGGAGCTATGGCTACACCTTC.

About this clone itself: The same CDR3 is also encoded by other DNA sequences in this sample. The chain employs TRBV5-1 and TRBJ1-2; no clear D gene. This CDR3 spans 12 amino acids. The V end lost 0 bases, the J end lost 4 bases, and 4 bases lay between the germline ends. CDR1 SGHRS and CDR2 YFSETQ come from the germline V gene. CDR3 amino acids: CASSLDGYGYTF. The CDR3, as DNA: TGCGCCAGCAGCTTGGACGGCTATGGCTACACCTTC.

The rearrangement joins TRBV5-5 to TRBJ1-2; 10 bases are shared with TRBD1. The germline V gene encodes CDR1 SGHKS and CDR2 YYEKEE (reference sequence). CDR3 length equals 14 residues. V gave up 6 bases and J gave up 7 bases; unmatched junction bases: 9. CDR3 region: CASTLGQGVGGYTF. Here the CDR3 DNA reads TGTGCCAGCACCCTTGGACAGGGGGTGGGTGGCTACACCTTC.

The chain uses TRBV3-1 (or the pseudogene TRBV3-2) and TRBJ2-5; 7 positions match TRBD2. CDR1 is LGHDT and CDR2 is YNNKEL in the germline V gene (reference sequence). J was trimmed by 1 base and V by 5 bases; bases with no gene match: 4. CDR3 size: 14 residues. This chain's CDR3 is CASSIRTSQETQYF. The CDR3 coding sequence is TGTGCCAGCAGCATCCGGACTAGCCAAGAGACCCAGTACTTC.

This chain uses TRBV30 with TRBJ1-2, with 10 bases matching TRBD1. The J segment lost 3 bases and the V segment lost 8 bases, leaving 15 bases of the junction unmatched. The CDR3 contains 16 residues. Germline loops: CDR1 GTSNPN, CDR2 SVGIG (reference sequence). The CDR3 DNA reads as TGTGCCGGAGAACAGACAGGGGGCGCTTATGACTATGGCTACACCTTC. This sequence encodes CAGEQTGGAYDYGYTF.

The CDR3 sequence is CASSQEGQGNEKLFF. As DNA, the CDR3 is TGTGCCAGCAGCCAAGAGGGACAGGGTAATGAAAAACTGTTTTTT. The chain couples TRBV3-1 (or the pseudogene TRBV3-2) to TRBJ1-4, with 9 bases aligning to TRBD1. The V gene's germline CDR1 is LGHDT and CDR2 YNNKEL (reference sequence). The CDR3 spans 15 residues. Trimming took 0 bases from V and 4 from J; bases not matched to a gene: 0.

V usage is TRBV7-9 and J usage is TRBJ2-1; TRBD2 matches at 12 bases. This CDR3 has 17 amino acids. CDR1 and CDR2 from the germline V gene are SEHNR and FQNEAQ (reference sequence). With V trimmed by 5 bases and J by 4 bases, 9 bases remained unmatched. The CDR3: CASSRLAGVRSYNEQFF. The CDR3 nucleotides read TGTGCCAGCAGCCGACTAGCGGGGGTTCGGTCTTACAATGAGCAGTTCTTC.

The V call is TRBV6-2 or TRBV6-3, the J call TRBJ1-2; 7 positions agree with TRBD1. Germline CDR1 is MNHEY and CDR2 is SVGEGT. The CDR3 is 13 amino acids. Unmatched junction bases numbered 6, after V lost 6 bases and J lost 5 bases. CDR3 DNA: TGTGCCAGCAGCCCGGGCAGGGGGTATGGCTACACCTTC. This gives the protein CASSPGRGYGYTF.

The chain joins TRBV19 to TRBJ2-2; TRBD2 agrees at 8 bases. Germline CDR1 LNHDA, CDR2 SQIVND (reference sequence). The CDR3 has 16 residues. Trimming at V came to 7 bases and at J to 6 bases, leaving 13 bases not matched to a gene. CDR3 sequence: CASTPPGASGPGELFF. The CDR3 nucleotides read TGTGCCAGTACCCCCCCCGGGGCTAGCGGGCCCGGGGAGCTGTTTTTT.

This clone was seen once. This chain links TRBV7-2 with TRBJ1-5; no clear D. This CDR3 has 15 residues. V lost 1 base and J lost 2, with 9 bases in between. Germline V lookup: CDR1 SGHTA, CDR2 FQGNSA. CDR3 sequence (DNA): TGTGCCAGCAGCTTAGAAGCCGGGGGCAATCAGCCCCAGCATTTT. It specifies CASSLEAGGNQPQHF.

The chain uses TRBV24-1 and TRBJ2-3, with a weak D call TRBD2 (6 bases). Germline values: CDR1 KGHDR, CDR2 SFDVKD. CDR3 length: 15 residues. Deletions cut 1 base from V and 1 base from J, with 8 bases between. The DNA for the CDR3 is TGTGCCACCAGTGATTTCGGCGGGGGCACAGATACGCAGTATTTT. Its translation is CATSDFGGGTDTQYF.

The J gene is TRBJ1-1, the V gene TRBV12-5, with 7 bases aligning to TRBD1. V shed 2 bases, J shed 1 base, and the junction held 13 bases outside the gene matches. Germline loops: CDR1 LGHNT, CDR2 FRNRAP. This CDR3 contains 18 residues. CDR3 in amino acids: CASGLYGRQGFKNTEAFF. The CDR3 nucleotides read TGTGCTAGTGGTTTGTACGGAAGACAGGGCTTTAAGAACACTGAAGCTTTCTTT. The full variable domain, completed using reference TRBV12-5 and TRBJ1-1, is DARVTQTPRHKVTEMGQEVTMRCQPILGHNTVFWYRQTMMQGLELLAYFRNRAPLDDSGMPKDRFSAEMPDATLATLKIQPSEPRDSAVYFCASGLYGRQGFKNTEAFFGQGTRLTVV.

The chain recombines TRBV5-1 with TRBJ2-1; 14 bases match TRBD2. The CDR3 extends over 15 amino acids. Trimming cost V 4 bases and J 5 bases; bases outside gene matches: 2. Germline CDR1 is SGHRS and CDR2 is YFSETQ. The CDR3 DNA follows: TGCGCCAGCAGCCCGGGACTAGCGGGAGACAATGAGCAGTTCTTC. Residues: CASSPGLAGDNEQFF. The full variable domain, its missing parts supplied by reference TRBV5-1 and TRBJ2-1, is KAGVTQTPRYLIKTRGQQVTLSCSPISGHRSVSWYQQTPGQGLQFLFEYFSETQRNKGNFPGRFSGRQFSNSRSEMNVSTLELGDSALYLCASSPGLAGDNEQFFGPGTRLTVL.

The chain employs TRBV4-2 and TRBJ1-2, with 8 bases matching TRBD1. This CDR3 is built from 16 residues. Germline CDR1 is LGHNA and CDR2 is YNFKEQ. V dropped 0 bases and J dropped 0; count of bases not matched to a gene: 3. CDR3 DNA sequence: TGTGCCAGCAGCCAAGATCTGGACAGGGCTAACTATGGCTACACCTTC. Translated, it gives CASSQDLDRANYGYTF.

This clone was observed a handful of times. The chain combines TRBV3-1 (or the pseudogene TRBV3-2) with TRBJ2-5; TRBD2 is a possible D gene (5 bases). Trimming left V 10 bases short and J 4 bases short, with 25 bases between. The germline CDR1 and CDR2 sequences are LGHDT and YNNKEL (reference sequence). The CDR3 loop spans 16 amino acids. The CDR3 region is CATEKPRATTRETQYF. CDR3 bases: TGTGCCACCGAAAAGCCGAGGGCTACCACCCGAGAGACCCAGTACTTC.

The chain joins TRBV3-1 (or the pseudogene TRBV3-2) to TRBJ1-2; D is unclear. CDR3 length: 17 residues. Germline V gene lookup returns CDR1 LGHDT and CDR2 YNNKEL (reference sequence). V shed 0 bases and J shed 5 bases, with 19 bases lying between them. CDR3 sequence (DNA): TGTGCCAGCAGCCAAGATCCGGGAGGGAGCATGATTTATGGCTACACCTTC. This sequence encodes CASSQDPGGSMIYGYTF.

The J gene is TRBJ2-1, the V gene TRBV19; TRBD2 might be the D (5 bases). This CDR3 spans 16 amino acids. V lost 3 bases to trimming and J lost 0 bases, with 12 bases between them. Per germline, CDR1 LNHDA and CDR2 SQIVND (reference sequence). The CDR3 reads CASSMIVTSSYNEQFF. DNA of the CDR3: TGTGCCAGTAGTATGATCGTCACTAGCTCCTACAATGAGCAGTTCTTC.